This T cell receptor beta chain is from a study of Ad26.COV2.S vaccination and SARS-CoV-2 variants. Treatment indicated: around 19 received Ad26.COV2.S at low or high dose, single or two shots; several received placebo; per-sample allocation not given. On day 63 after the first injection, vaccine and placebo recipients gave samples. Profiled with immunoSEQ multiplex PCR; TCRdb holds only in-frame clones, not every one. This sample has about 320,000 clones, with 90% found just once. V lost 3 bases, J lost 1 base, and 2 bases stayed unmatched. The CDR3 is 16 amino acids. Germline CDR1 is MGHRA and CDR2 is YSYEKL.

The receptor was isolated from a person between 18 and 65 years old who received the Ad26.COV2.S COVID-19 vaccine or a placebo. This chain uses TRBV4-1 with TRBJ2-5; 13 bases line up with TRBD2. The sequences come from peripheral blood, collected in a trial of Ad26.COV2.S vaccine versus placebo. The CDR3 coding sequence is TGCGCCAGCAGCCAGGGACTAGCGGGGACCCAAGAGACCCAGTACTTC. Translated, it gives CASSQGLAGTQETQYF.